Listed here are 5 T cell receptor beta chains from one sample, sequenced in a study of radiation and T cells in renal cell carcinoma. Libraries were prepared by immunoSEQ multiplex PCR; TCRdb keeps only in-frame clonotypes and omits some of them. The repertoire holds more than 95,000 clones, with about four fifths as singletons. Sample time point: blood 2 weeks post-SBRT. As for treatment: 15 Gy SBRT to primary tumor, nephrectomy 4 weeks later. The sequencing here drew on blood, taken from a patient whose treatment included radiotherapy and nephrectomy. Receptors originate from a man aged 50 or older with renal cell carcinoma.

This clone was counted only a few times. The chain combines TRBV10-1 with TRBJ2-2; 8 positions agree with TRBD2. After removal of 4 bases from V and 4 bases from J, the junction contained 8 bases not matched to a gene. CDR3 length: 16 amino acids. The germline CDR1 and CDR2 sequences are WNHNN and SYGVQD (reference sequence). CDR3 sequence reads: CASSATLAGSTGELFF. The CDR3 DNA reads as TGCGCCAGCAGTGCAACCTTAGCGGGGAGCACCGGGGAGCTGTTTTTT.

This sequence joins TRBV4-3 and TRBJ1-2; a weak D match, TRBD1 (5 bases). This CDR3 is built from 16 residues. Trimming pared 0 bases from V and 4 bases from J, leaving 15 bases between. The germline V gene has CDR1 LGHNA and CDR2 YSLEER. CDR3 protein: CASSQDRVSPLYGYTF. Here the CDR3 DNA reads TGCGCCAGCAGCCAAGACAGGGTTTCCCCACTCTATGGCTACACCTTC.

This chain uses TRBV5-1 with TRBJ2-5; D uncertain. V lost 4 bases and J 2 bases, leaving 15 bases between the germline ends. The germline CDR1 and CDR2 sequences are SGHRS and YFSETQ. This CDR3 has 15 residues. CDR3 nucleotide sequence: TGCGCCAGCAGCCGCACCACCAGGAGTCAAGAGACCCAGTACTTC. Protein product: CASSRTTRSQETQYF.

The CDR3 spells CAKKDERGQLSTDTQYF. The CDR3 bases are TGTGCCAAAAAAGACGAGCGGGGACAACTTAGCACAGATACGCAGTATTTT. The V and J genes are TRBV2 and TRBJ2-3; perhaps TRBD2 as D (7 bases). Trimming removed 10 bases from V and 0 bases from J, with 23 bases in between. This CDR3 region has 17 residues. CDR1 and CDR2 (germline): SNHLY, FYNNEI. Full variable domain (missing parts from reference TRBV2 and TRBJ2-3): EPEVTQTPSHQVTQMGQEVILRCVPISNHLYFYWYRQILGQKVEFLVSFYNNEISEKSEIFDDQFSVERPDGSNFTLKIRSTKLEDSAMYFCAKKDERGQLSTDTQYFGPGTRLTVL.

The gene calls are TRBV18 and TRBJ2-7; D ambiguous. The CDR3 extends over 14 amino acids. Germline V gene lookup returns CDR1 KGHSH and CDR2 LQKENI. V was shortened by 0 bases and J by 3 bases, with 9 bases between the two germline ends. CDR3: CASSPPPGIYEQYF. The CDR3 nucleotides read TGTGCCAGCTCACCACCGCCGGGCATCTACGAGCAGTACTTC.